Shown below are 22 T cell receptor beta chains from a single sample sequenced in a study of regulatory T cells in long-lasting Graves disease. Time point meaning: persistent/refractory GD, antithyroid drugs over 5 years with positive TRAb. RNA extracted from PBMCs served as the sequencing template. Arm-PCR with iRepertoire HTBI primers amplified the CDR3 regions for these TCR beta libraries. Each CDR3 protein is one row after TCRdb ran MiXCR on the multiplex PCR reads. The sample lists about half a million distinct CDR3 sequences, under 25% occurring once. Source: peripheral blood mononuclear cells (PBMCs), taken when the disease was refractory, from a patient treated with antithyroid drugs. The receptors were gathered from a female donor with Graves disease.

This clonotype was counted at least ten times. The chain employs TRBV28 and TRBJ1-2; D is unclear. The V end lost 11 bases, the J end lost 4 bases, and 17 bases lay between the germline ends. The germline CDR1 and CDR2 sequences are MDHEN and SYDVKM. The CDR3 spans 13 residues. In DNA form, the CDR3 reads TGTGCCGGAAAGACTCCCAGGTCCTATGGCTACACCTTC. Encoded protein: CAGKTPRSYGYTF.

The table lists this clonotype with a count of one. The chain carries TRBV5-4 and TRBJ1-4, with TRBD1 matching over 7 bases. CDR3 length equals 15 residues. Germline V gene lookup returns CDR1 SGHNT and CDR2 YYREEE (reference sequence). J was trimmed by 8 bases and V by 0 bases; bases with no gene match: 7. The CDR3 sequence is CASSLVQGGVEKLFF. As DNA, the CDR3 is TGTGCCAGCAGCTTGGTTCAAGGGGGCGTCGAAAAACTGTTTTTT.

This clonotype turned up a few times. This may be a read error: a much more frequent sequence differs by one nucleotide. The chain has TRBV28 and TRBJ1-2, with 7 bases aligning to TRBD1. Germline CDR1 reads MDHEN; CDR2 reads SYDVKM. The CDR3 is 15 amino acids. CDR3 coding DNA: TGTACCAGCAGTCTCGGGACAGCAGTCTTCTATGGCTACACCTTC. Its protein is CTSSLGTAVFYGYTF.

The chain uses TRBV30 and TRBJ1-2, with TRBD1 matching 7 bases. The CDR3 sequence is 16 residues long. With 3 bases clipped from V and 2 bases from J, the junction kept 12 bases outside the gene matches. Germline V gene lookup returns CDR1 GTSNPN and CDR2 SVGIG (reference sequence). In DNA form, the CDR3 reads TGTGCCTGGAGCCCCTGGGACAGCCCGAGGAACTATGGCTACACCTTC. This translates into CAWSPWDSPRNYGYTF.

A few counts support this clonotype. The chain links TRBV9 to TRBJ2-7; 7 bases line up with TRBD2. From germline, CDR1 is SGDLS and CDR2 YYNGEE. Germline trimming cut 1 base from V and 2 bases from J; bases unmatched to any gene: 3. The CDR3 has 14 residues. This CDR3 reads CASSVSAGPYEQYF. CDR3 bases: TGTGCCAGCAGCGTATCAGCGGGGCCCTACGAGCAGTACTTC.

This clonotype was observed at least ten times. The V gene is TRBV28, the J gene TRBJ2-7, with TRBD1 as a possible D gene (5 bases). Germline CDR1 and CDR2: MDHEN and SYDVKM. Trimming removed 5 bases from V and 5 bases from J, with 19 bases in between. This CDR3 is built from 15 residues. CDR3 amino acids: CASSGPRRVPHEQYF. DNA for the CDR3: TGTGCCAGCAGTGGGCCCCGCAGGGTTCCCCACGAGCAGTACTTC.

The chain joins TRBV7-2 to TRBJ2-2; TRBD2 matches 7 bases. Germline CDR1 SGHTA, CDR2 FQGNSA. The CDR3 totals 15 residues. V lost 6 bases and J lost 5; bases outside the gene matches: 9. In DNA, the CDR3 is TGTGCCAGCAGTAGAGCCGCGGGAGCAACCGGGGAGCTGTTTTTT. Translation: CASSRAAGATGELFF.

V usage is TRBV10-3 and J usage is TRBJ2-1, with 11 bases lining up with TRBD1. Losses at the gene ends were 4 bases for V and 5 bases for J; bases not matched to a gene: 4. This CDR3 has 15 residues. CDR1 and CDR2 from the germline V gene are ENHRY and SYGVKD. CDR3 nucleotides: TGTGCCATCAGTGGGACAGGGGGCGGGCACAATGAGCAGTTCTTC. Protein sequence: CAISGTGGGHNEQFF.

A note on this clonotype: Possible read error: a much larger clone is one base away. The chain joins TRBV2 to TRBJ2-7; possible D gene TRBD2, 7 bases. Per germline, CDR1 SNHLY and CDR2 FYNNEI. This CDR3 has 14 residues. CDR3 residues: CAGSDGGRRHEQYF. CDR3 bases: TGTGCCGGCAGTGACGGGGGGCGGCGTCACGAGCAGTACTTC. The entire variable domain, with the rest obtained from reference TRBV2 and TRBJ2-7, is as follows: EPEVTQTPSHQVTQMGQEVILRCVPISNHLYFYWYRQILGQKVEFLVSFYNNEISEKSEIFDDQFSVERPDGSNFTLKIRSTKLEDSAMYFCAGSDGGRRHEQYFGPGTRLTVT.

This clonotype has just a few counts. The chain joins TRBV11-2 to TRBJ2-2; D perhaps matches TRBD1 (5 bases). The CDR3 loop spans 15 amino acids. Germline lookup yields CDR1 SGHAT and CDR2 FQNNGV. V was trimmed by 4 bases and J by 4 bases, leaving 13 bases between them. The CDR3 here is CASSWPGARTGELFF. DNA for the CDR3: TGTGCCAGCAGCTGGCCTGGGGCCCGCACCGGGGAGCTGTTTTTT.

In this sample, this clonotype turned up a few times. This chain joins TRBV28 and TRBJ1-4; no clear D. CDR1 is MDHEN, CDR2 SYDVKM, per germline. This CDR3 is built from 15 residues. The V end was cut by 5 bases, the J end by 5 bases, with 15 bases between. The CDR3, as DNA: TGTGCCAGCAGTCTCCCTCTTGGCGGGAATGAAAAACTGTTTTTT. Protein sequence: CASSLPLGGNEKLFF. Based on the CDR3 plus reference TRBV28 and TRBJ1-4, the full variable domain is DVKVTQSSRYLVKRTGEKVFLECVQDMDHENMFWYRQDPGLGLRLIYFSYDVKMKEKGDIPEGYSVSREKKERFSLILESASTNQTSMYLCASSLPLGGNEKLFFGSGTQLSVL.

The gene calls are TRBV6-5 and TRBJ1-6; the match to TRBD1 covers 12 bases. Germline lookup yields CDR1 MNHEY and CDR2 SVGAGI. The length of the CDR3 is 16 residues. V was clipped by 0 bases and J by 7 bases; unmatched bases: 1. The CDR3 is CASSYSGQGANSPLHF. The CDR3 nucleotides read TGTGCCAGCAGTTACTCGGGACAGGGGGCCAATTCACCCCTCCACTTT.

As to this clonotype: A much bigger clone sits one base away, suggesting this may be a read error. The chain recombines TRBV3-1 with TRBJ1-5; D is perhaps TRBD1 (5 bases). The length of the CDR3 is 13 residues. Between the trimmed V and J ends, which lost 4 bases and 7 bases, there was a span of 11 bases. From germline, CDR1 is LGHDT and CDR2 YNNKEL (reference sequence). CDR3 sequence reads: CASSPRWGQPQHF. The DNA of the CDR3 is TGTGCCAGCAGCCCCAGGTGGGGGCAGCCCCAGCATTTT. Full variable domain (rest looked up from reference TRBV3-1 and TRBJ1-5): DTAVSQTPKYLVTQMGNDKSIKCEQNLGHDTMYWYKQDSKKFLKIMFSYNNKELIINETVPNRFSPKSPDKAHLNLHINSLELGDSAVYFCASSPRWGQPQHFGDGTRLSIL.

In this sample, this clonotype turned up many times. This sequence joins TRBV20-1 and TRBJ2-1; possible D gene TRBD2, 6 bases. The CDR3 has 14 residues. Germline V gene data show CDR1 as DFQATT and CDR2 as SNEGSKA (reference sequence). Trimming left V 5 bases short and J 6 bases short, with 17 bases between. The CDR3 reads CSARRDSSANEQFF. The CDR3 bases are TGCAGTGCTCGTCGGGACTCCTCTGCCAATGAGCAGTTCTTC.

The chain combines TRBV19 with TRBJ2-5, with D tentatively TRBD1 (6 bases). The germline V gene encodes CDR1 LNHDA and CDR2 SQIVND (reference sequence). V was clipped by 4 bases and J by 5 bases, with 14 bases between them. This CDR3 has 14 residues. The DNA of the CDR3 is TGTGCCAGTAGTAGTATAGGGGGTGGGGAGACCCAGTACTTC. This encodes CASSSIGGGETQYF.

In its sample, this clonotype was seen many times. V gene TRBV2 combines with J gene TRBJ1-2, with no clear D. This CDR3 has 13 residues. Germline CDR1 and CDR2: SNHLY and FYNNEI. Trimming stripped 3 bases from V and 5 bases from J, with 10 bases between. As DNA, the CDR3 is TGTGCCAGCAGTGAGAACAGCGAGTATGGCTACACCTTC. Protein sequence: CASSENSEYGYTF.

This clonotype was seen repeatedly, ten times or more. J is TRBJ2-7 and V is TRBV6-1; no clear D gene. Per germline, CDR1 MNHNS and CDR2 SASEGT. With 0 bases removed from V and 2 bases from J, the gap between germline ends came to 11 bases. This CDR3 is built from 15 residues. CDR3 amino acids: CASSEAYTLTYEQYF. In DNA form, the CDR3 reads TGTGCCAGCAGTGAAGCCTACACCCTAACCTACGAGCAGTACTTC.

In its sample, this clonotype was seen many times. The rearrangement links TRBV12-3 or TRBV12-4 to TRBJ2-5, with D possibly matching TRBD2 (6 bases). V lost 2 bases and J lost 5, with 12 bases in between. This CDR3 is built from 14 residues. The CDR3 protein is CASSLRGGGETQYF. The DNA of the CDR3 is TGTGCCAGCAGTTTAAGGGGAGGCGGGGAGACCCAGTACTTC.

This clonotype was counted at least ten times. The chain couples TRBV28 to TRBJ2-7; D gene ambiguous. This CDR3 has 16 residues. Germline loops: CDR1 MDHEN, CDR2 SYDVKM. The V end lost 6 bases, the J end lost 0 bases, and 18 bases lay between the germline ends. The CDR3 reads CASRLSTGRSSYEQYF. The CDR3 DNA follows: TGTGCCAGCAGATTGTCCACGGGCCGAAGCTCCTACGAGCAGTACTTC.

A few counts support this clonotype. Written as DNA, the CDR3 is TGCGCCAGCAGCCAAAACTCGGCAACCTACGAGCAGTACTTC. Translated, it gives CASSQNSATYEQYF. The rearrangement uses TRBV4-3 and TRBJ2-7; D ambiguous. Germline CDR1 LGHNA, CDR2 YSLEER. This CDR3 has 14 amino acids. V lost 2 bases and J lost 2, with 10 bases in between.

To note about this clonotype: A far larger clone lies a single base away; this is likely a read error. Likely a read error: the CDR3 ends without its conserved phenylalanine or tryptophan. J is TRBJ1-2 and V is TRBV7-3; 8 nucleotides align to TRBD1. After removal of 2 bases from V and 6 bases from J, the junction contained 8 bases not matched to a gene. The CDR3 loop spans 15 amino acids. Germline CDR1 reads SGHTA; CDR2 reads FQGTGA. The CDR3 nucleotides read TGTGCCAGCAGCTTAGTGACAGGGGAAAGCGATGGCTACACCCTC. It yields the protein CASSLVTGESDGYTL.

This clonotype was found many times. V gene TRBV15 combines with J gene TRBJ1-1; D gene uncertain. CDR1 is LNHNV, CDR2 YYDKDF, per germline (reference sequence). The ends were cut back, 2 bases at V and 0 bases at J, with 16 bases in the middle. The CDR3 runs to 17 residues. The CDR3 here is CATSRSSRVRMNTEAFF. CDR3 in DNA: TGTGCCACCAGCAGATCCTCCCGGGTCCGGATGAACACTGAAGCTTTCTTT.